This T cell receptor (beta chain) stems from a study of shared clonotypes between healthy human individuals. Study-level points and caveats: Memory subsets generally showed lower estimated richness than naive subsets. The naive CD4 repertoires of several donors were compared, and approximately 4.5% of clonotypes were shared.

In the original processing: ImmunoSEQ sequences covered only the junction and lacked quality scores; filtering therefore differed. Libraries were prepared by immunoSEQ multiplex PCR; TCRdb keeps only in-frame clonotypes and omits some of them. V and J calls and clone size follow that table, whereas D and trimming were derived from the DNA. Among approximately 1,000,000 clones, about 80% were seen once, and the ten largest hold approximately 0.52%. The study separated CD4+ cells into CD45RA+ naive and CD45RA-negative memory subsets. The table lists this clone with a few counts. The antigen is undetermined. V gave up 4 bases and J gave up 0 bases; unmatched junction bases: 6. CDR1 and CDR2 (germline): MNHNS, SASEGT. The CDR3 runs 15 residues.

The J gene is TRBJ2-7, the V gene TRBV6-1, with 7 bases identical to TRBD1. This clonotype was obtained from a man aged 18 to 35 in good health. Some clones in this sample may be carry-over from other donors' samples. The sequencing sample was made of memory CD4+ T cells from PBMCs. Indicated subset: CD45RA-negative fraction. CDR3 bases: TGTGCCAGCAGTGGGGACAGCACCCGCTCCTACGAGCAGTACTTC. This translates into CASSGDSTRSYEQYF.